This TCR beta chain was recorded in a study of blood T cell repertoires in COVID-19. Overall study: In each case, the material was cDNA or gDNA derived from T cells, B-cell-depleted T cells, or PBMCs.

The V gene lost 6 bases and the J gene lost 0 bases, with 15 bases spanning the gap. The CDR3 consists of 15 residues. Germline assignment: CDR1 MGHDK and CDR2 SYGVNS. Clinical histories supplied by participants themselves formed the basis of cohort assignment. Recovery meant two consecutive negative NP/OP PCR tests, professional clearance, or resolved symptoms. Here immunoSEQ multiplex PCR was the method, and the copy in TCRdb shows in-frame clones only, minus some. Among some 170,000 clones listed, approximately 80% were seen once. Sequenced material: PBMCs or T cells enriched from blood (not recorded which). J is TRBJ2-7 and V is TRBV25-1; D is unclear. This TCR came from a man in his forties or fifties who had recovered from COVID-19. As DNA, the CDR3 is TGTGCCAGCAGCGAAGGGCAGGTCTCCTCCTACGAGCAGTACTTC. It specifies CASSEGQVSSYEQYF.